The entry below describes one TCR beta chain. Profiling relied on immunoSEQ multiplex PCR, and the TCRdb table lists in-frame clones only, not all of them. The sample has just over 150,000 clones; over 90% are singletons. These data originate in a study of control samples from healthy donors and cancer patients. With 5 bases clipped from V and 2 bases from J, the junction kept 8 bases outside the gene matches. CDR1 is LGHDT and CDR2 is YNNKEL in the germline V gene (reference sequence). The CDR3 is made up of 15 amino acids. This TCR came from a man in his forties or fifties in good health. This chain connects TRBV3-1 (or the pseudogene TRBV3-2) to TRBJ2-7; TRBD1 agrees at 8 bases. Sequenced input: blood. In DNA form, the CDR3 reads TGTGCCAGCAGCTTTCTCGGACAGGGTCCCTACGAGCAGTACTTC. Translating it yields CASSFLGQGPYEQYF.